A single sample is the source of the 20 T cell receptor beta chains below, sequenced in a study of T-cell memory formation after mild COVID-19. Via MiXCR, TCRdb re-called the 5' RACE reads, giving one row per CDR3 protein. The sample includes about 82,000 distinct CDR3 sequences, 10% to 15% of them seen just once. Sequenced: PBMCs or a T cell subset sorted from them (not recorded which). These receptors were taken from an adult woman who had mild COVID-19 (a few samples of this study predate the infection). Cell type and time point are not known.

This clonotype appeared many times. The chain joins TRBV12-3 or TRBV12-4 to TRBJ2-7, with 10 bases identical to TRBD1. The CDR3 length is 14 residues. The J segment lost 3 bases and the V segment lost 1 base, leaving 0 bases of the junction unmatched. For the CDR3, the DNA is TGTGCCAGCAGTTTAGGGACAGGGGGCTACGAGCAGTACTTC. Its protein product is CASSLGTGGYEQYF.

This clonotype has just a few counts. The V call is TRBV6-1, the J call TRBJ2-7; 9 bases fit TRBD2. In germline, CDR1 is MNHNS, CDR2 SASEGT. This CDR3 is built from 13 residues. V lost 7 bases to trimming and J lost 4 bases; unmatched junction nucleotides: 5. The CDR3 DNA is TGTGCCAGCAAGTTGACTAGCGGATACGAGCAGTACTTC. Protein sequence: CASKLTSGYEQYF.

Only a few counts were recorded for this clonotype. The V and J genes are TRBV9 and TRBJ2-1; D is possibly TRBD1 or TRBD2 (6 bases each). The CDR3 runs 14 residues. Germline V gene lookup returns CDR1 SGDLS and CDR2 YYNGEE. The V end lost 0 bases, the J end lost 9 bases, and 13 bases lay between the germline ends. The CDR3 nucleotides read TGTGCCAGCAGCGTAGAGGGGGGCCTCGGTGAGCAGTTCTTC. Translated, it gives CASSVEGGLGEQFF. Full variable domain (missing parts from reference TRBV9 and TRBJ2-1): DSGVTQTPKHLITATGQRVTLRCSPRSGDLSVYWYQQSLDQGLQFLIQYYNGEERAKGNILERFSAQQFPDLHSELNLSSLELGDSALYFCASSVEGGLGEQFFGPGTRLTVL.

This chain connects TRBV15 to TRBJ2-7, with D tentatively TRBD1 (6 bases). CDR1 is LNHNV and CDR2 is YYDKDF in the germline V gene (reference sequence). Trimming removed 1 base from V and 0 bases from J, with 19 bases in between. CDR3 length: 18 residues. DNA of the CDR3: TGTGCCACCAGCAGAGTTGCCTCTGCGGACAGTCTCTCCTACGAGCAGTACTTC. Its translation is CATSRVASADSLSYEQYF.

The sample holds a few counts of this clonotype. The rearrangement joins TRBV6-6 to TRBJ2-2, with a weak D call TRBD2 (5 bases). Germline CDR1 reads MNHNY; CDR2 reads SVGAGI (reference sequence). There are 18 residues in the CDR3. The germline V and J ends were trimmed by 6 bases and 0 bases, with 20 bases remaining between them. The CDR3 DNA sequence: TGTGCCAGCAGGAATTTGGACCCGGGAATCGCGAACACCGGGGAGCTGTTTTTT. It translates to CASRNLDPGIANTGELFF.

This clonotype was seen a handful of times. The chain uses TRBV30 and TRBJ2-7; TRBD1 or TRBD2 may be the D gene (5 bases each). The CDR3 runs to 12 residues. Germline lookup yields CDR1 GTSNPN and CDR2 SVGIG (reference sequence). CDR3 in amino acids: CVGRVSSYEQYF. The DNA for the CDR3 is TGTGTGGGACGAGTTAGCTCCTACGAGCAGTACTTC. The variable domain in full, completed from reference TRBV30 and TRBJ2-7, reads SQTIHQWPATLVQPVGSPLSLECTVEGTSNPNLYWYRQAAGRGLQLLFYSVGIGQISSEVPQNLSASRPQDRQFILSSKKLLLSDSGFYLCVGRVSSYEQYFGPGTRLTVT.

This clonotype was found a few times. The chain joins TRBV21-1 to TRBJ1-3; TRBD1 is taken as the D call from the table, unchecked against the DNA. TRBV21-1 is listed as a pseudogene. The CDR3 totals 13 residues. As DNA, the CDR3 is TGTGCCAGCAGCAGGGACAAGAGAAACACCATATATTTT. It translates to CASSRDKRNTIYF.

The CDR3 reads CASSLPSTYSNTGELFF. In DNA form, the CDR3 reads TGTGCCAGCAGCTTACCCTCGACATATTCGAACACCGGGGAGCTGTTTTTT. The chain joins TRBV7-9 to TRBJ2-2, with unresolved D. The CDR3 runs 17 residues. V lost 2 bases and J lost 0, with 13 bases in between. Germline assignment: CDR1 SEHNR and CDR2 FQNEAQ (reference sequence).

This clonotype was seen only a few times. The chain links TRBV4-1 to TRBJ2-2, with a possible D match to TRBD1 (6 bases). V lost 4 bases, J lost 6 bases, and 12 bases lay in between. Germline V lookup: CDR1 MGHRA, CDR2 YSYEKL. The CDR3 totals 14 residues. CDR3 nucleotide sequence: TGCGCCAGCAGCCCGAACAGGGACCCCGGGGAGCTGTTTTTT. Translation: CASSPNRDPGELFF.

The V gene is TRBV15, the J gene TRBJ2-1; D possibly corresponds to TRBD1 (5 bases). The CDR3 is made up of 13 amino acids. V shed 2 bases and J shed 4 bases, with 6 bases lying between them. Germline assignment: CDR1 LNHNV and CDR2 YYDKDF (reference sequence). The CDR3 DNA sequence: TGTGCCACCAGCAGATACAGGTACAATGAGCAGTTCTTC. Its translation is CATSRYRYNEQFF.

This clonotype was seen a handful of times. The chain links TRBV4-1 to TRBJ2-5, with 9 nucleotides matching TRBD1. CDR3 length: 16 residues. V trimming: 0 bases; J trimming: 4 bases; junction bases outside the gene matches: 6. The germline CDR1 and CDR2 sequences are MGHRA and YSYEKL. CDR3 bases: TGCGCCAGCAGCCAAGATAGTGGGGACAGGGCAGAGACCCAGTACTTC. The encoded protein is CASSQDSGDRAETQYF.

The chain uses TRBV19 and TRBJ2-1, with 12 bases identical to TRBD2. V lost 9 bases and J lost 6; bases outside the gene matches: 6. The CDR3 loop spans 14 amino acids. The germline V gene has CDR1 LNHDA and CDR2 SQIVND (reference sequence). CDR3 protein: CASQLAGGFNEQFF. CDR3 sequence (DNA): TGTGCCAGCCAACTAGCGGGAGGTTTCAATGAGCAGTTCTTC. Using reference TRBV19 and TRBJ2-1 for the parts outside the CDR3, the full variable domain is DGGITQSPKYLFRKEGQNVTLSCEQNLNHDAMYWYRQDPGQGLRLIYYSQIVNDFQKGDIAEGYSVSREKKESFPLTVTSAQKNPTAFYLCASQLAGGFNEQFFGPGTRLTVL.

This clonotype has only a few counts. This chain links TRBV24-1 with TRBJ2-1, with 10 bases matching TRBD2. The junction had 2 bases not matched to a gene; V was cut back by 9 bases and J by 7 bases. The CDR3 has 12 amino acids. From germline, CDR1 is KGHDR and CDR2 SFDVKD. CDR3 nucleotides: TGTGCCACCGCTAGCGGGAGTAATGAGCAGTTCTTC. It encodes CATASGSNEQFF.

The rearrangement links TRBV5-4 to TRBJ2-2; D is perhaps TRBD2 (5 bases). CDR3 length: 17 amino acids. Between the trimmed V and J ends, which lost 1 base and 2 bases, there was a span of 15 bases. Germline CDR1 is SGHNT and CDR2 is YYREEE (reference sequence). CDR3 DNA: TGTGCCAGCAGCTTGCTCGAGCCACGGGGTAACACCGGGGAGCTGTTTTTT. Its protein product is CASSLLEPRGNTGELFF.

This clonotype was counted only a few times. The rearrangement joins TRBV5-4 to TRBJ2-2; TRBD1 might be the D (6 bases). The CDR3 extends over 14 amino acids. Trimming shortened V by 2 bases and J by 7 bases, and 12 bases separated the two germline ends. Germline V lookup: CDR1 SGHNT, CDR2 YYREEE (reference sequence). The CDR3 sequence: CASSFYRDGGELFF. In nucleotides, the CDR3 is TGTGCCAGCAGCTTTTACAGGGATGGCGGGGAGCTGTTTTTT.

The chain joins TRBV9 to TRBJ2-7; D is possibly TRBD1 or TRBD2 (6 bases each). Trimming removed 3 bases at V and 6 bases at J, with 13 bases between. This CDR3 is 13 amino acids long. Germline CDR1 reads SGDLS; CDR2 reads YYNGEE. CDR3 bases: TGTGCCAGCAGCGGTTCTGGGGGGCGCGAGCAGTACTTC. Translated: CASSGSGGREQYF. Variable domain in full (rest from reference TRBV9 and TRBJ2-7): DSGVTQTPKHLITATGQRVTLRCSPRSGDLSVYWYQQSLDQGLQFLIQYYNGEERAKGNILERFSAQQFPDLHSELNLSSLELGDSALYFCASSGSGGREQYFGPGTRLTVT.

This clonotype has just a few counts. The rearrangement uses TRBV20-1 and TRBJ2-2; the D call may be TRBD1 or TRBD2 (5 bases each). The V end was cut by 5 bases, the J end by 4 bases, with 8 bases between. This CDR3 has 12 amino acids. Germline V lookup: CDR1 DFQATT, CDR2 SNEGSKA (reference sequence). CDR3 coding DNA: TGCAGTGCTGTCGGGACCACCGGGGAGCTGTTTTTT. It is translated as CSAVGTTGELFF.

This clonotype was seen a few times. The chain couples TRBV9 to TRBJ2-3; D not certain. Germline V lookup: CDR1 SGDLS, CDR2 YYNGEE. The V end was cut by 0 bases, the J end by 2 bases, with 13 bases between. The CDR3 consists of 16 residues. The CDR3 DNA sequence: TGTGCCAGCAGCGTAGGGACGGCAATCCCCACAGATACGCAGTATTTT. Amino acids: CASSVGTAIPTDTQYF.

The CDR3 region has the DNA TGTGCCAGTAGTATAATAGGACAGGGGATTCATGGCTACACCTTC. It translates to CASSIIGQGIHGYTF. The V call is TRBV19, the J call TRBJ1-2; 9 positions match TRBD1. This CDR3 spans 15 amino acids. V shed 2 bases and J 6 bases; nucleotides not matched to a gene: 7. CDR1 is LNHDA, CDR2 SQIVND, per germline (reference sequence).

The V call is TRBV9, the J call TRBJ1-2; D remains ambiguous. CDR1 and CDR2 (germline): SGDLS, YYNGEE. This CDR3 comprises 17 residues. Trimming shortened V by 2 bases and J by 7 bases, and 24 bases separated the two germline ends. CDR3: CASSVSLEPSGEGGYTF. The CDR3 DNA is TGTGCCAGCAGCGTCAGTCTGGAGCCATCCGGTGAGGGTGGCTACACCTTC.